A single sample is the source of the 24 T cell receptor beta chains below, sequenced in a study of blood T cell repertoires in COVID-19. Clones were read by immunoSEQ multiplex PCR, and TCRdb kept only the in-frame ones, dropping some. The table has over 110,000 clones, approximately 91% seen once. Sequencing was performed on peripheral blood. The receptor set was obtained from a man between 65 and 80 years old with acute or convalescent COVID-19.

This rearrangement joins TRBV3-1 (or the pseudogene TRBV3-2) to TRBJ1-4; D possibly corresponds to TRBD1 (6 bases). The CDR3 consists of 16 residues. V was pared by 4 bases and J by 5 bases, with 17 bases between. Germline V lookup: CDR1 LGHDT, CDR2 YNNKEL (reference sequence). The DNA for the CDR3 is TGTGCCAGCAGCCGCCAGGGCAGGGGCGCAAATGAAAAACTGTTTTTT. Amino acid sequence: CASSRQGRGANEKLFF.

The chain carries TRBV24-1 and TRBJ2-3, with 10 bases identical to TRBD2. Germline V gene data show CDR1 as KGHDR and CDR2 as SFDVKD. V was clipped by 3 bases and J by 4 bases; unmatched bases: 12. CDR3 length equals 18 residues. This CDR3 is CATSDPTGAGGPPDTQYF. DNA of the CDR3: TGTGCCACCAGTGATCCCACGGGAGCGGGGGGGCCGCCAGATACGCAGTATTTT.

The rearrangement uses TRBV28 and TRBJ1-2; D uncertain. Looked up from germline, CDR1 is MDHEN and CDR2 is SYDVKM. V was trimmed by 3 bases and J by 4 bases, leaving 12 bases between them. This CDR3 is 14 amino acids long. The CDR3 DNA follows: TGTGCCAGCAGTTTCGGTAGCGTTCCCTATGGCTACACCTTC. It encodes CASSFGSVPYGYTF.

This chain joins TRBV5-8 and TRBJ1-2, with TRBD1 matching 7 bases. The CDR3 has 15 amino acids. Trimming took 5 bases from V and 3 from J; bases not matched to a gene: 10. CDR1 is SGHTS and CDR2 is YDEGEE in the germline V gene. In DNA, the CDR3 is TGTGCCAGCAGTCCCACTGACAGGGCCCACTATGGCTACACCTTC. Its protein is CASSPTDRAHYGYTF.

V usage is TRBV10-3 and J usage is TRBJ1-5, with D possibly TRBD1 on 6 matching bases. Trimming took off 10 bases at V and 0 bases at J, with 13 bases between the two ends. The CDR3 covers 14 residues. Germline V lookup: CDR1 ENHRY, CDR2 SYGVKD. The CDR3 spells CATQGTHSNQPQHF. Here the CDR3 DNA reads TGTGCCACCCAGGGGACCCATAGCAATCAGCCCCAGCATTTT.

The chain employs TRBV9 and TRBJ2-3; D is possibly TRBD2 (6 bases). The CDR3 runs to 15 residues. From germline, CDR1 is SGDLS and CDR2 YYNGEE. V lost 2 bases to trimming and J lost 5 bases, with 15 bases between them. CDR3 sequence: CASSVGGTLGDTQYF. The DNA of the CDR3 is TGTGCCAGCAGCGTGGGCGGGACGTTGGGAGATACGCAGTATTTT.

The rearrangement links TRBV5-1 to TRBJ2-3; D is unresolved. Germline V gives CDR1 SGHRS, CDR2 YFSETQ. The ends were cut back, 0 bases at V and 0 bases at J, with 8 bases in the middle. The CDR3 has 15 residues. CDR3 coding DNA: TGCGCCAGCAGCTTGGCTGTAGCTAGCACAGATACGCAGTATTTT. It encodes CASSLAVASTDTQYF.

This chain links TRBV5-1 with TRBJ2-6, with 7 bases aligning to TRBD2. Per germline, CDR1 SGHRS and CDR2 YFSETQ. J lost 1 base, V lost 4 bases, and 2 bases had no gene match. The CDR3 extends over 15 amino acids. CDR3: CASSQAGSGANVLTF. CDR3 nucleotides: TGCGCCAGCAGCCAAGCGGGGTCTGGGGCCAACGTCCTGACTTTC.

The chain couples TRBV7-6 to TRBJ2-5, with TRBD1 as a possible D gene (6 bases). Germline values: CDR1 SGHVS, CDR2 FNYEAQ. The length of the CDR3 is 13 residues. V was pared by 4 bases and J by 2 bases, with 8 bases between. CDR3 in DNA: TGTGCCAGCAGCTGGACAGAACAAGAGACCCAGTACTTC. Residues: CASSWTEQETQYF.

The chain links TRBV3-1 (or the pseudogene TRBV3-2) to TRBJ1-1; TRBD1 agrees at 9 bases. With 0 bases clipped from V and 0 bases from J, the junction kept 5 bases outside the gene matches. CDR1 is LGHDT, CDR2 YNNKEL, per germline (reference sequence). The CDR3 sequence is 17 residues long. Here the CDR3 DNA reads TGTGCCAGCAGCCAAGATTTCGGACAGGGGATGAACACTGAAGCTTTCTTT. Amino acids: CASSQDFGQGMNTEAFF.

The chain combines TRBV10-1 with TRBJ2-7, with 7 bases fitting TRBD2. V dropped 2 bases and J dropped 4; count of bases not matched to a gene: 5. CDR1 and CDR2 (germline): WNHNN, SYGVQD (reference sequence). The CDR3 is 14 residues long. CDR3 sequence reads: CASSEVAGLYEQYF. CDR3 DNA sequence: TGCGCCAGCAGTGAGGTAGCGGGTCTATACGAGCAGTACTTC.

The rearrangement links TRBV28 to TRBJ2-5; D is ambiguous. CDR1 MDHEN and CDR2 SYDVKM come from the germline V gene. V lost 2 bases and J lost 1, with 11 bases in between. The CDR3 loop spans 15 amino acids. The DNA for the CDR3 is TGTGCCAGCAGTTTAAATCTCGTGAGCCAAGAGACCCAGTACTTC. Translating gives CASSLNLVSQETQYF. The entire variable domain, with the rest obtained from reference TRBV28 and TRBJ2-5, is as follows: DVKVTQSSRYLVKRTGEKVFLECVQDMDHENMFWYRQDPGLGLRLIYFSYDVKMKEKGDIPEGYSVSREKKERFSLILESASTNQTSMYLCASSLNLVSQETQYFGPGTRLLVL.

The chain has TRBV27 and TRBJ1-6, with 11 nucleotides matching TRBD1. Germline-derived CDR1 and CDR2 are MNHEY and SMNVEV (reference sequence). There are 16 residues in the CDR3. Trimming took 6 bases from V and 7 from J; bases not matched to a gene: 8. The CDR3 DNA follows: TGTGCCAGCAGGAGCGCGGGACAGGGGGAAAATTCACCCCTCCACTTT. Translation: CASRSAGQGENSPLHF.

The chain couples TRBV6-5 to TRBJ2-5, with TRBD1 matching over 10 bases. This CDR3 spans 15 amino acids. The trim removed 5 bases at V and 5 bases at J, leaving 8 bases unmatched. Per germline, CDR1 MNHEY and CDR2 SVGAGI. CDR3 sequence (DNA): TGTGCCAGCAGTCCCGGGACAGGGGAGTGGGAGACCCAGTACTTC. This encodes CASSPGTGEWETQYF.

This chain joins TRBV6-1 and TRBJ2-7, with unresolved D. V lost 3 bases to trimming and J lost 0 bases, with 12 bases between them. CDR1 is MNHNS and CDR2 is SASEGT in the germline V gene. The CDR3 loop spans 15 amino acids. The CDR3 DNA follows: TGTGCCAGCAGTGATGGAGCTTCTCGCTCCTACGAGCAGTACTTC. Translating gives CASSDGASRSYEQYF.

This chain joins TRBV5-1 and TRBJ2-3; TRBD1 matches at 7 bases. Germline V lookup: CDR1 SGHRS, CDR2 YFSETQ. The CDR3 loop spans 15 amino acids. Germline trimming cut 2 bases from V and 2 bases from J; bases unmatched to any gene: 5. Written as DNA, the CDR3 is TGCGCCAGCAGCTTCCAGGGGGTGATCACAGATACGCAGTATTTT. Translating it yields CASSFQGVITDTQYF.

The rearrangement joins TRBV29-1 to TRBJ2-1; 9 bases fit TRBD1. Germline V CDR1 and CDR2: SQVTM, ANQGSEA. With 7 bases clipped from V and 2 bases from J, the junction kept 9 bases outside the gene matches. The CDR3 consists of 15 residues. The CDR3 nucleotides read TGCAGCGCCCTCAGACAGGGGGGACCCTACAATGAGCAGTTCTTC. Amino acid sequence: CSALRQGGPYNEQFF.

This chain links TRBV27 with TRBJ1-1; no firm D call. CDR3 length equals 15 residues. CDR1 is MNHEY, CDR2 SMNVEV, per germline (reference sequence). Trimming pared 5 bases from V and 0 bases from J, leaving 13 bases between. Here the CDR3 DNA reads TGTGCCAGCAGTCCTCGTTGGCTTTTGAACACTGAAGCTTTCTTT. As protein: CASSPRWLLNTEAFF.

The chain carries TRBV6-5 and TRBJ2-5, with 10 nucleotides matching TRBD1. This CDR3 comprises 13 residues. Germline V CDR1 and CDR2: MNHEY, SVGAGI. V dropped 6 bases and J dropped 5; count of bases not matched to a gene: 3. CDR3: CASRDRGLETQYF. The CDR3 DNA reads TGTGCCAGCAGAGACAGGGGGCTGGAGACCCAGTACTTC.

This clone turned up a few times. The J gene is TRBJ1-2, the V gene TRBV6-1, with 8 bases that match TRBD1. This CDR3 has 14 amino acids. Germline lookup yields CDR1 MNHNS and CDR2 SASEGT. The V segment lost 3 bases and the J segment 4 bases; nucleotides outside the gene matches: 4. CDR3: CASSDITGGYGYTF. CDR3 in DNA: TGTGCCAGCAGTGATATTACAGGGGGCTATGGCTACACCTTC.

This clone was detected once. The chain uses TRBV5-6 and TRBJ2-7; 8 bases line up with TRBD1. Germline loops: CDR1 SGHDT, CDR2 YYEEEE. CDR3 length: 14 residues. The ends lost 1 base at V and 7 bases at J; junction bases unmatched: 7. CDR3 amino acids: CASSLPRGRAEQYF. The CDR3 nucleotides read TGTGCCAGCAGCTTGCCCAGGGGGCGCGCGGAGCAGTACTTC.

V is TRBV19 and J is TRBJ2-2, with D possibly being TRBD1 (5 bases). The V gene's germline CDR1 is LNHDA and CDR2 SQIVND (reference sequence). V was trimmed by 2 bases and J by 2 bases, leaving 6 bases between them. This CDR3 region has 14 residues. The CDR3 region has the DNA TGTGCCAGTAGTATAAGGGGTAACACCGGGGAGCTGTTTTTT. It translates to CASSIRGNTGELFF. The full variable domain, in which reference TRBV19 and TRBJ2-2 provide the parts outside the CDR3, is DGGITQSPKYLFRKEGQNVTLSCEQNLNHDAMYWYRQDPGQGLRLIYYSQIVNDFQKGDIAEGYSVSREKKESFPLTVTSAQKNPTAFYLCASSIRGNTGELFFGEGSRLTVL.

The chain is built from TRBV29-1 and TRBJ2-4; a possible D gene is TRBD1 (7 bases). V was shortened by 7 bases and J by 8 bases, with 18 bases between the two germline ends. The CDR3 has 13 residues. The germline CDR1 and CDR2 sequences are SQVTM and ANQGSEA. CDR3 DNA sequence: TGCAGCGCTCGCAGGACAGGAGGGGACATTCAGTACTTC. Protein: CSARRTGGDIQYF.

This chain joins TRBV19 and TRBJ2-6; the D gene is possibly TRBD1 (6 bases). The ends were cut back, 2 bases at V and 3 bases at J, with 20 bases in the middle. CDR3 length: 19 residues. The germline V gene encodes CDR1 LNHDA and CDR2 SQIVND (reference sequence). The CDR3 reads CASSITFLLGGVGANVLTF. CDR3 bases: TGTGCCAGTAGTATAACTTTTTTATTAGGGGGAGTTGGGGCCAACGTCCTGACTTTC.